The present TCR beta chain was sequenced within a study of radiation and T cells in renal cell carcinoma (TCRdb year 2020). Regarding the study in general: Samples were obtained from a clinical trial, in which 15 Gy stereotactic body radiation therapy was delivered to primary renal cell carcinomas and nephrectomy was performed 4 weeks later. Across all 55 or so samples, several million unique CDR3 nucleotide sequences, encoding 2.5 million to 3 million unique CDR3 amino acid sequences, were identified. In total, roughly 51 samples underwent TCR beta sequencing: about 25 tumors plus 27 peripheral blood samples. On the study overall, not on this receptor specifically: Because pretreatment tumor biopsies were not available, the baseline intratumoral presence of clonotypes could not be determined. Tracking of blood repertoire dynamics stopped at less than 5 weeks after treatment, with no follow-up past that point. In blood, the top tumor clonotypes increased between baseline and 2 weeks post-radiation and then shrank by 4 weeks, which suggests that tumor-resident clones expanded only transiently. With a single-armed trial design, the study had no way to address how radiation dose or scheduling affects the TCR repertoire.

Comment on this clone: Which antigen it targets is not known. No per-base quality is available; no much larger clone lies one base away.

What this sample's time point label stands for: blood 2 weeks post-SBRT. The treatment or condition label for this specimen denotes: 15 Gy SBRT to primary tumor, nephrectomy 4 weeks later. To track tumor-enriched clonotypes, serial peripheral blood was sampled from radiation-treated patients at baseline and at 2 weeks and 4 weeks after SBRT. Renal cell carcinoma with clear cell pathology was present in all patients. Genomic DNA for TCR sequencing was prepared using the QIAamp DNA Blood Mini Kit (Qiagen). Samples were included in the analyses only if all quality control checks were passed. Including cysteine and phenylalanine, the CDR3 has 14 amino acids. The only DNA kept is the CDR3, 42 bases in frame from the first base. The junction carries 13 bases between V and J, which are trimmed by 2 bases and 8 bases respectively. CDR1 KGHSH and CDR2 LQKENI were looked up in the germline V gene. Following the manufacturer's recommendations, the immunoSEQ kit was used to generate TCR beta libraries from genomic DNA. To prepare the libraries, a first multiplex PCR with proprietary primers was run, followed by a second PCR that added unique barcodes, and a bead cleanup was done after each round. Each sample batch included a kit-provided positive control reaction and a negative control reaction. The final libraries underwent checking on an Agilent 4200 TapeStation D1000 ScreenTape, volumetric pooling, and quantification by qPCR. Sequencing was performed on an Illumina NextSeq500 with a MidOutput 150-cycle cartridge, and 156 Read1 and 15 Index1 cycles were run with kit custom primers. The pooled library was loaded at 0.95 to 1 pM with around 22% PhiX control spiked in. The paper's data handling went like this. The vendor-processed data were analyzed in R, and a clonotype was defined as all T cells that share the same CDR3 nucleotide sequence. In the clone abundance analyses, frequencies were normalized to the 10,000 most abundant clones in each sample. Public T cell clones, which averaged fewer than five per sample, were removed prior to analysis. A difference in abundance of at least 32-fold between compartments was used to define tumor-enriched and baseline blood-enriched clonotypes. A beta-binomial differential abundance model was used to identify clonotypes that were expanded or contracted between blood time points. Tumor-blood repertoire similarity was measured with the Baroni-Urbani and Buser coefficient, and group comparisons used two-tailed Wilcoxon tests in R. Here the immuneACCESS table is served through TCRdb, limited to in-frame sequences with V and J called. Missing clones are a known gap in these copies; in checked studies unresolved V genes cover under half, and the rest lacks a known reason. For V, J and clone size, that table is used; D and trimming come from the DNA. This sample gives 100,000 to 150,000 clones in total; around 82% of them show up just once. Of the sample, 4.5% to 7% falls within the top ten clones.

Sample: blood, taken from a patient whose treatment included radiotherapy and nephrectomy. The chain couples TRBV18 to TRBJ2-1, with the D gene not confidently named. The source of this sequence is a man aged 50-60 years with renal cell carcinoma. CDR3 reads: CASSPAIQYDEQFF. The sequence in DNA is TGTGCCAGCTCACCAGCGATACAATACGATGAGCAGTTCTTC.